The text below deals with one T cell receptor (beta chain). Its antigen is unknown. The CDR3 is 16 amino acids. Per germline, CDR1 SGHAT and CDR2 FQDESV (reference sequence). The V gene end was trimmed by 2 bases and the J gene end by 4 bases; junction bases not matched to a gene: 8. Reverse transcription of 0.5 to 1 ug RNA was carried out with random hexamers. TCR beta CDR3 was amplified by immunoSEQ covering 54 Vbeta and 13 Jbeta. TCRdb reanalysed the immunoSEQ multiplex PCR reads using MiXCR and keeps one entry per CDR3 protein. The data hold 120,000 or so distinct CDR3 sequences, with just under 95% observed a single time. The data were obtained in a study of CD8 T cells in Susac syndrome. Overall study context: At the time of blood draw, patients with Susac syndrome were therapy-naive, receiving corticosteroids, or receiving intravenous immunoglobulin alone. Notes on the study in general: Among people with Susac, CD8+ clonal expansion was greatest in TEMRA cells and active patients.

This chain connects TRBV11-1 to TRBJ2-3; 8 bases agree with TRBD2. Material for sequencing was CD8+ T cells from PBMCs. This receptor was taken from a human donor with Susac syndrome. The CDR3, as DNA: TGTGCCAGCAGCTTATCGGAGCGGGAGAGGGCAGATACGCAGTATTTT. It codes for CASSLSERERADTQYF.